This TCR beta chain was found in a study of blood T cell repertoires in COVID-19. V was cut by 5 bases and J by 4 bases, with 18 bases left in between. The germline V gene has CDR1 SGHNT and CDR2 YENEEA. This CDR3 has 15 amino acids. In the source study's methods: Scientists estimated how many nucleated cells there were by amplifying reference gene primers. TCRdb's copy holds only in-frame clones and misses some; the assay was immunoSEQ multiplex PCR. V, J and clone size were drawn from that table, and D and trimming were deduced from the DNA. The sample carries about 300,000 clones, 80% to 90% recorded once. Study members were between about 18 and 89 years old and lived in about two dozen US regions.

This TCR was sampled from a man aged 30-40 years who had recovered from COVID-19. The sequenced sample consisted of PBMCs or T cells enriched from blood (not recorded which). V and J are TRBV11-3 and TRBJ2-7; a possible D gene is TRBD1 (5 bases). DNA for the CDR3: TGTGCCAGCAGCCTTCGACAAGTAGGGGCGTACGAGCAGTACTTC. It encodes CASSLRQVGAYEQYF.